The TCR beta chain under discussion was sequenced for a study of OX40 agonist ivuxolimab in advanced cancers. The assay was immunoSEQ multiplex PCR, and TCRdb's table has in-frame clones only and misses some. The data hold some 17,000 clones, with over 60% observed a single time. The CDR3 totals 14 residues. J gave up 8 bases and V 2 bases, and 2 bases lay outside the gene matches. CDR1 SEHNR and CDR2 FQNEAQ come from the germline V gene (reference sequence). Specimen: CD4+ or CD8+ T cells sorted from blood, collected in a trial of the OX40 agonist ivuxolimab. The TCR was taken from an adult with an advanced solid tumor such as melanoma, head and neck, liver or kidney cancer. V is TRBV7-9 and J is TRBJ2-1; 11 bases are shared with TRBD2. Written as DNA, the CDR3 is TGTGCCAGCAGCTTAATAGCGGGGGGGCATGAGCAGTTCTTC. Its protein is CASSLIAGGHEQFF.